Listed here are 5 T cell receptor beta chains from one sample, sequenced in a study of blood T cell repertoires in COVID-19. TCRdb's table, derived via immunoSEQ multiplex PCR, lists solely in-frame clones and lacks some. The table lists over 110,000 clones, about 90% of them singletons. Specimen: peripheral blood. These TCRs come from a woman aged 50 to 65 with acute or convalescent COVID-19.

The chain recombines TRBV19 with TRBJ2-1, with 11 bases lining up with TRBD2. Losses at the gene ends were 5 bases for V and 4 bases for J; bases not matched to a gene: 7. The CDR3 contains 16 residues. Germline CDR1 is LNHDA and CDR2 is SQIVND (reference sequence). This CDR3 reads CASSFLTSGRYNEQFF. Here the CDR3 DNA reads TGTGCCAGTAGTTTCCTCACTAGCGGGAGATACAATGAGCAGTTCTTC.

This clone was observed a handful of times. The gene calls are TRBV6-2 or TRBV6-3 and TRBJ2-5; D may be TRBD1 (5 bases). CDR1 is MNHEY and CDR2 is SVGEGT in the germline V gene. V was trimmed by 5 bases and J by 5 bases, leaving 15 bases between them. This CDR3 contains 14 residues. The CDR3 DNA follows: TGTGCCAGCAGTACTTTCAGGGTGGGGGAGACCCAGTACTTC. Translation gives CASSTFRVGETQYF.

V is TRBV5-5 and J is TRBJ1-4; 9 positions match TRBD1. This CDR3 is built from 14 residues. Germline V lookup: CDR1 SGHKS, CDR2 YYEKEE (reference sequence). The junction had 3 bases not matched to a gene; V was cut back by 4 bases and J by 5 bases. The CDR3: CASSLGQGNEKLFF. DNA for the CDR3: TGTGCCAGCAGCCTAGGACAGGGGAATGAAAAACTGTTTTTT.

The CDR3 sequence is CASSPQGAYGNTIYF. CDR3 nucleotides: TGTGCCAGCAGTCCGCAGGGGGCCTATGGAAACACCATATATTTT. The chain joins TRBV27 to TRBJ1-3, with 8 bases lining up with TRBD1. The CDR3 totals 15 residues. The V segment lost 5 bases and the J segment 3 bases; nucleotides outside the gene matches: 6. The V gene's germline CDR1 is MNHEY and CDR2 SMNVEV (reference sequence).

The V gene is TRBV6-1, the J gene TRBJ1-5; 7 bases fit TRBD1. Trimming removed 0 bases from V and 0 bases from J; junction bases left unmatched: 8. The CDR3 is made up of 18 amino acids. CDR1 and CDR2 from the germline V gene are MNHNS and SASEGT. The CDR3 region is CASSEAARQGLSNQPQHF. In DNA, the CDR3 is TGTGCCAGCAGTGAAGCGGCGAGACAGGGACTTAGCAATCAGCCCCAGCATTTT.